Listed here is a single TCR beta chain. With V trimmed by 3 bases and J by 4 bases, 9 bases remained unmatched. The CDR3 consists of 17 residues. In germline, CDR1 is SGDLS, CDR2 YYNGEE. These data come from a study of T cell changes during pregnancy in multiple sclerosis. Clones were sequenced by immunoSEQ multiplex PCR, and TCRdb holds only the in-frame ones, with some missing. The sample yields tens of thousands of clones, roughly nine tenths seen once. This specimen consisted of peripheral blood, obtained in the first trimester of pregnancy. The clonotype comes from a female donor with multiple sclerosis, enrolled in a pregnancy study. J is TRBJ2-1 and V is TRBV9, with 11 bases that match TRBD2. CDR3 nucleotide sequence: TGTGCCAGCAGCGATCGACTAGCGGGAAAAGTGTACAATGAGCAGTTCTTC. The encoded protein is CASSDRLAGKVYNEQFF.